This entry lists 12 T cell receptor beta chains sequenced from one sample in a study of T cells after yellow fever vaccination. TCRdb reprocessed the 5' RACE reads via MiXCR and lists one record per CDR3 protein. Here the sample spans hundreds of thousands of distinct CDR3 sequences, over 15% being singletons. Sequences were derived from PBMCs, sampled before the yellow fever booster vaccination. Source of these receptors: a man in his late teens or twenties who received the YFV17D yellow fever vaccine.

This clonotype was found a few times. The chain joins TRBV6-2 or TRBV6-3 to TRBJ2-7, with D tentatively TRBD1 (6 bases). The germline gives CDR1 MNHEY, CDR2 SVGEGT. This CDR3 has 14 residues. Trimming stripped 0 bases from V and 5 bases from J, with 11 bases between. The CDR3, as DNA: TGTGCCAGCAGTTACTCATCAGGGGCCCACGAGCAGTACTTC. Encoded protein: CASSYSSGAHEQYF.

This clonotype was seen more than once but under ten times. CDR3 nucleotides: TGCAGTGCTTTGAAGACAGGGTACCAAGAGACCCAGTACTTC. Translation: CSALKTGYQETQYF. The J gene is TRBJ2-5, the V gene TRBV20-1, with 7 positions matching TRBD1. CDR3 length equals 14 residues. Germline V gene data show CDR1 as DFQATT and CDR2 as SNEGSKA (reference sequence). With V trimmed by 5 bases and J by 0 bases, 6 bases remained unmatched.

The rearrangement links TRBV11-2 to TRBJ2-5, with no clear D. Trimming shortened V by 1 base and J by 2 bases, and 20 bases separated the two germline ends. Germline V gives CDR1 SGHAT, CDR2 FQNNGV. The CDR3 contains 18 residues. The CDR3 protein is CASSLAYLMGPMQETQYF. CDR3 bases: TGTGCCAGCAGCTTAGCGTATTTAATGGGCCCGATGCAAGAGACCCAGTACTTC.

Only a few counts were recorded for this clonotype. The CDR3, as DNA: TGCGCCAGCAGCTGGGGGGCTGGCAGAGACACTGAAGCTTTCTTT. Translating it yields CASSWGAGRDTEAFF. V usage is TRBV5-1 and J usage is TRBJ1-1; D is perhaps TRBD1 (6 bases). This CDR3 has 15 residues. Trimming took off 3 bases at V and 3 bases at J, with 15 bases between the two ends. Germline lookup yields CDR1 SGHRS and CDR2 YFSETQ.

The gene calls are TRBV28 and TRBJ1-2; D may be TRBD1 (5 bases). CDR3 size: 13 residues. Germline CDR1 and CDR2: MDHEN and SYDVKM. V lost 5 bases, J lost 6 bases, and 13 bases lay in between. The CDR3 spells CASSNSGTHGYTF. The CDR3 nucleotides are TGTGCCAGCAGTAACTCCGGGACCCATGGCTACACCTTC.

This clonotype has ten or more counts. This chain links TRBV4-3 with TRBJ2-1, with D possibly matching TRBD1 (6 bases). V lost 6 bases and J lost 1, with 13 bases in between. This CDR3 is built from 15 residues. CDR1 and CDR2 (germline): LGHNA, YSLEER. The CDR3 nucleotides are TGCGCCAGCAGTTCCCCAGGGGAGTCCTACAATGAGCAGTTCTTC. This gives the protein CASSSPGESYNEQFF.

V and J are TRBV5-5 and TRBJ2-7; D is undetermined. The V gene's germline CDR1 is SGHKS and CDR2 YYEKEE (reference sequence). V was trimmed by 2 bases and J by 0 bases, leaving 12 bases between them. CDR3 length: 15 residues. The CDR3 region is CASSFGPSGSYEQYV. The CDR3 DNA reads as TGTGCCAGCAGCTTCGGCCCTTCGGGCTCCTACGAGCAGTACGTC.

The rearrangement uses TRBV7-2 and TRBJ2-7, with 7 nucleotides matching TRBD1. Germline values: CDR1 SGHTA, CDR2 FQGNSA. The J segment lost 2 bases and the V segment lost 3 bases, leaving 4 bases of the junction unmatched. The CDR3 loop spans 14 amino acids. DNA for the CDR3: TGTGCCAGCAGCTTTGGACAGGTTCCCTACGAGCAGTACTTC. The encoded protein is CASSFGQVPYEQYF.

This clonotype has a handful of counts. The chain has TRBV12-3 or TRBV12-4 and TRBJ2-5; D is possibly TRBD2 (5 bases). V lost 5 bases, J lost 7 bases, and 11 bases lay in between. The CDR3 extends over 12 amino acids. The CDR3 sequence is CASSLELGTQYF. The CDR3 DNA is TGTGCCAGCAGTCTAGAACTAGGGACCCAGTACTTC.

V and J are TRBV2 and TRBJ2-1; D possibly uses TRBD1 or TRBD2 (5 bases each). The ends were cut back, 5 bases at V and 7 bases at J, with 9 bases in the middle. CDR3 length: 12 amino acids. Germline V lookup: CDR1 SNHLY, CDR2 FYNNEI. Here the CDR3 DNA reads TGTGCCAGCAGTCGAGGGGTGAATGAGCAGTTCTTC. It encodes CASSRGVNEQFF.

The table lists this clonotype with a few counts. V is TRBV6-2 or TRBV6-3 and J is TRBJ1-2; a possible D gene is TRBD1 (6 bases). Germline lookup yields CDR1 MNHEY and CDR2 SVGEGT. This CDR3 spans 15 amino acids. V lost 0 bases to trimming and J lost 5 bases, with 13 bases between them. In DNA form, the CDR3 reads TGTGCCAGCAGTTACTCGCAGGGGAGTACGTATGGCTACACCTTC. Its protein product is CASSYSQGSTYGYTF.

This chain links TRBV5-6 with TRBJ2-7; possibly TRBD1 for D (6 bases). The length of the CDR3 is 14 residues. Per the germline V gene, CDR1 is SGHDT and CDR2 is YYEEEE. Trimming took off 0 bases at V and 6 bases at J, with 13 bases between the two ends. The CDR3 region is CASSLATGIGEQYF. The CDR3 DNA sequence: TGTGCCAGCAGCTTGGCCACAGGGATAGGCGAGCAGTACTTC.